One and the same sample provided the 7 T cell receptor beta chains below, sequenced in a study of blood T cell repertoires in COVID-19 (TCRdb year 2020). Library construction relied on the immunoSEQ multiplex PCR assay. Here the immuneACCESS table is served through TCRdb, limited to in-frame sequences with V and J called. Missing clones are a known gap in these copies; in checked studies unresolved V genes cover under half, and the rest lacks a known reason. The sample yields roughly 410,000 clones; about 88% were counted once. 1.5% to 1.8% of the sample comes from the top ten. The sequenced sample consisted of peripheral blood. The receptors shown here come from a woman in her thirties or forties with COVID-19, enrolled during active disease.

The chain links TRBV6-5 to TRBJ1-1; no reliable D call. Trimming took off 4 bases at V and 7 bases at J, with 13 bases between the two ends. Germline loops: CDR1 MNHEY, CDR2 SVGAGI. This CDR3 has 13 amino acids. CDR3 DNA: TGTGCCAGCAGTTCCTACTATGAGAATGAAGCTTTCTTT. As protein: CASSSYYENEAFF.

Concerning this clone itself: Other DNA sequences in the same sample also yield this CDR3. The rearrangement uses TRBV14 and TRBJ1-1; 7 bases fit TRBD1. This CDR3 spans 14 amino acids. After removal of 4 bases from V and 1 base from J, the junction contained 3 bases not matched to a gene. Germline CDR1 is SGHDN and CDR2 is FVKESK. The CDR3 spells CASSRQGWNTEAFF. The CDR3 DNA follows: TGTGCCAGCAGCCGACAGGGATGGAACACTGAAGCTTTCTTT.

The gene calls are TRBV19 and TRBJ1-4, with TRBD1 matching 8 bases. CDR3 size: 13 residues. Trimming cost V 8 bases and J 5 bases; bases outside gene matches: 4. Germline CDR1 and CDR2: LNHDA and SQIVND (reference sequence). CDR3 sequence (DNA): TGTGCCAGTCTACAGGGGGTCAATGAAAAACTGTTTTTT. Encoded protein: CASLQGVNEKLFF.

This clone was seen only a few times. V usage is TRBV6-5 and J usage is TRBJ2-7; 10 positions agree with TRBD1. The CDR3 is 14 residues long. The germline V gene has CDR1 MNHEY and CDR2 SVGAGI. With V trimmed by 7 bases and J by 4 bases, 7 bases remained unmatched. CDR3 sequence: CASTPTGGGYEQYF. CDR3 in DNA: TGTGCCAGCACCCCGACAGGGGGCGGGTACGAGCAGTACTTC.

This clone was observed a single time. The chain uses TRBV18 and TRBJ2-1, with a possible D match to TRBD2 (6 bases). The germline V gene has CDR1 KGHSH and CDR2 LQKENI. The length of the CDR3 is 14 residues. Trimming took off 4 bases at V and 15 bases at J, with 22 bases between the two ends. CDR3 DNA: TGTGCCAGCTCACTAGGGACTGAGGGGTACGTGGCGTTCTTC. It yields the protein CASSLGTEGYVAFF.

This chain uses TRBV7-2 with TRBJ1-2; D is unresolved. Trimming shortened V by 5 bases and J by 4 bases, and 23 bases separated the two germline ends. CDR1 SGHTA and CDR2 FQGNSA come from the germline V gene. The CDR3 has 17 amino acids. The CDR3 sequence: CASSPSFITGFTYGYTF. Here the CDR3 DNA reads TGTGCCAGCAGCCCCTCTTTTATCACGGGGTTCACCTATGGCTACACCTTC.

This chain uses TRBV28 with TRBJ1-1, with a weak D call TRBD1 (5 bases). The CDR3 contains 13 residues. Germline-derived CDR1 and CDR2 are MDHEN and SYDVKM. Trimming took off 7 bases at V and 0 bases at J, with 9 bases between the two ends. CDR3 in amino acids: CASKGRVNTEAFF. The CDR3 region has the DNA TGTGCCAGCAAGGGCAGGGTGAACACTGAAGCTTTCTTT.